The clone carrying this T cell receptor beta chain appeared a few times. Its cognate antigen is unknown. This sample is part of a study of cytomegalovirus exposure and HLA in healthy donors. The germline V gene encodes CDR1 SGHKS and CDR2 YYEKEE (reference sequence). The CDR3 length is 12 residues. The V gene lost 4 bases and the J gene lost 15 bases, with 17 bases spanning the gap. It was with 60 Vbeta and 13 Jbeta primers that the PCR ran. Original handling: Unique TCR beta chains totaled roughly 81 million in a later count, with some 10 million of them shared. TCRdb's copy holds only in-frame clones and misses some; the assay was immunoSEQ multiplex PCR. D and trimming were read from the DNA, whereas the V and J calls and clone size are those reported in that table. The top ten hold 3.5% to 4.5% of the sample, which has about 130,000 clones, roughly 78% seen once. Overall study results and limits: TCR beta sequences reportedly predicted most subjects' HLA-A and HLA-B alleles accurately. Earlier analysis found most TCR beta V segments productive about 90% or about 30% of the time.

There were likely unrecorded immune exposures, though donors were nominally healthy when sampled. The chain is built from TRBV5-5 and TRBJ2-1; TRBD2 might be the D (5 bases). The source material was PBMCs. The TCR comes from a man between 25 and 39 years old in good health and CMV-seronegative. CDR3 amino acids: CASSPWGEISFF. CDR3 coding DNA: TGTGCCAGCAGCCCCTGGGGAGAAATTTCGTTCTTC. Drawing the rest from reference TRBV5-5 and TRBJ2-1, the complete variable domain is DAGVTQSPTHLIKTRGQQVTLRCSPISGHKSVSWYQQVLGQGPQFIFQYYEKEERGRGNFPDRFSARQFPNYSSELNVNALLLGDSALYLCASSPWGEISFFGPGTRLTVL.